This T cell receptor (beta chain) was found in a study of blood T cell repertoires in COVID-19. Repertoires were generated with immunoSEQ multiplex PCR, while TCRdb's copy carries only in-frame clones and drops some. This sample has about 130,000 clones, with roughly 83% found just once. Germline V gene sequence: CDR1 MNHNS, CDR2 SASEGT. The V end was cut by 1 base, the J end by 4 bases, with 16 bases between. The CDR3 loop spans 16 amino acids. The sample taken for sequencing was peripheral blood. The receptor was derived from a woman aged 80 or older with acute or convalescent COVID-19. This chain uses TRBV6-1 with TRBJ1-2; D is unclear. DNA of the CDR3: TGTGCCAGCAGTGAAGGTGGAGGGAACCTGGGCTATGGCTACACCTTC. Translating gives CASSEGGGNLGYGYTF.